This TCR beta chain stems from a study of technical replicates of blood from a handful of donors. The data were produced by immunoSEQ multiplex PCR, yet TCRdb's version contains in-frame clones alone and is incomplete. The sample yields about 80,000 clones, around 90% seen once. This CDR3 comprises 17 residues. Germline-derived CDR1 and CDR2 are SGHAT and FQDESV (reference sequence). V gave up 2 bases and J gave up 7 bases, with 20 bases separating them. Sequenced: T cells isolated from PBMCs. The clonotype was recovered from a human donor in good health. V and J are TRBV11-1 and TRBJ2-2, with a tentative D call TRBD1 (7 bases). The CDR3 DNA is TGTGCCAGCAGCTTAACTCTTTCCCGACAGGGAGGCGGGGAGCTGTTTTTT. Translated: CASSLTLSRQGGGELFF. The variable domain in full, completed from reference TRBV11-1 and TRBJ2-2, reads EAEVAQSPRYKITEKSQAVAFWCDPISGHATLYWYRQILGQGPELLVQFQDESVVDDSQLPKDRFSAERLKGVDSTLKIQPAELGDSAMYLCASSLTLSRQGGGELFFGEGSRLTVL.